The 19 T cell receptor beta chains below were found in one sample sequenced in a study of T cells after yellow fever vaccination. TCRdb re-called the 5' RACE reads through MiXCR, storing one row per CDR3 protein. The table includes 500,000 to 650,000 distinct CDR3 sequences, roughly 12% detected once. The source was PBMCs, collected on the day of the yellow fever booster vaccination. These receptors were obtained from a man younger than 40 who received the YFV17D yellow fever vaccine.

In this sample, this clonotype turned up a few times. The V gene is TRBV9, the J gene TRBJ2-5; no reliable D call. The ends were cut back, 0 bases at V and 3 bases at J, with 12 bases in the middle. The CDR3 is 15 amino acids. Germline lookup yields CDR1 SGDLS and CDR2 YYNGEE. The CDR3 region is CASSVAGTAEETQYF. Here the CDR3 DNA reads TGTGCCAGCAGCGTAGCTGGAACGGCAGAAGAGACCCAGTACTTC.

This clonotype was seen a handful of times. V and J are TRBV6-2 or TRBV6-3 and TRBJ2-7; 7 positions match TRBD2. The V gene end was trimmed by 0 bases and the J gene end by 4 bases; junction bases not matched to a gene: 6. CDR1 and CDR2 (germline): MNHEY, SVGEGT. This CDR3 is 15 amino acids long. The CDR3, as DNA: TGTGCCAGCAGTTACTCGCGGGAGCGAGGTTACGAGCAGTACTTC. This gives the protein CASSYSRERGYEQYF.

This clonotype was counted between two and nine times. The chain couples TRBV7-9 to TRBJ1-1; 8 bases line up with TRBD1. Germline-derived CDR1 and CDR2 are SEHNR and FQNEAQ (reference sequence). The CDR3 totals 12 residues. Trimming took 5 bases from V and 8 from J; bases not matched to a gene: 4. As DNA, the CDR3 is TGTGCCAGCAGCCACCGGGACAGGGAAGCTTTCTTT. Translation: CASSHRDREAFF.

The chain joins TRBV7-2 to TRBJ2-1, with D possibly being TRBD2 (6 bases). With 1 base removed from V and 9 bases from J, the gap between germline ends came to 13 bases. The CDR3 spans 14 residues. Germline values: CDR1 SGHTA, CDR2 FQGNSA. CDR3 nucleotides: TGTGCCAGCAGCTTAGTCGGGAGTGGGGGTGAGCAGTTCTTC. Its protein product is CASSLVGSGGEQFF.

This clonotype occurred a few times. The chain is built from TRBV20-1 and TRBJ2-3; D gene uncertain. Germline V gene sequence: CDR1 DFQATT, CDR2 SNEGSKA (reference sequence). This CDR3 region has 11 residues. Trimming cost V 4 bases and J 5 bases, with 7 bases left between them. The CDR3 reads CSANRGDTQYF. CDR3 nucleotides: TGCAGTGCTAACCGCGGAGATACGCAGTATTTT.

In its sample, this clonotype was seen once. The chain joins TRBV12-3 or TRBV12-4 to TRBJ2-1; D is unclear. Trimming stripped 3 bases from V and 6 bases from J, with 12 bases between. The CDR3 totals 14 residues. Written as DNA, the CDR3 is TGTGCCAGCAGTTTGAGCCTAGTGGGCAATGAGCAGTTCTTC. Its translation: CASSLSLVGNEQFF.

V is TRBV6-2 or TRBV6-3 and J is TRBJ2-3; no definite D call. The CDR3 has 13 amino acids. CDR1 MNHEY and CDR2 SVGEGT come from the germline V gene. V gave up 2 bases and J gave up 6 bases, with 9 bases separating them. This CDR3 reads CASSYRRSDTQYF. DNA of the CDR3: TGTGCCAGCAGTTACCGACGTAGCGATACGCAGTATTTT.

J is TRBJ1-1 and V is TRBV19, with D possibly matching TRBD1 (6 bases). Germline V gene data show CDR1 as LNHDA and CDR2 as SQIVND (reference sequence). With 5 bases removed from V and 8 bases from J, the gap between germline ends came to 12 bases. CDR3 length: 12 residues. Here the CDR3 DNA reads TGTGCCAGTAGTCCCCGGGGGGCCGAAGCTTTCTTT. The encoded protein is CASSPRGAEAFF.

The V call is TRBV5-1, the J call TRBJ1-1, with 7 positions matching TRBD1. Germline CDR1 SGHRS, CDR2 YFSETQ. The CDR3 has 15 amino acids. Unmatched junction bases numbered 8, after V lost 4 bases and J lost 2 bases. CDR3 residues: CASSRTGQLNTEAFF. CDR3 nucleotides: TGCGCCAGCAGCCGGACGGGACAGCTTAACACTGAAGCTTTCTTT.

The rearrangement uses TRBV20-1 and TRBJ2-1; maybe TRBD2 (6 bases). The CDR3 is 13 amino acids. With 5 bases removed from V and 6 bases from J, the gap between germline ends came to 14 bases. Germline V CDR1 and CDR2: DFQATT, SNEGSKA (reference sequence). CDR3 region: CSAWGLTINEQFF. CDR3 in DNA: TGCAGTGCTTGGGGACTTACAATCAATGAGCAGTTCTTC.

This clonotype was counted only a few times. The chain has TRBV7-2 and TRBJ2-7, with 9 nucleotides matching TRBD2. The germline V gene encodes CDR1 SGHTA and CDR2 FQGNSA. Trimming took 5 bases from V and 2 from J; bases not matched to a gene: 13. This CDR3 region has 17 residues. Here the CDR3 reads CASSLAASSGATYEQYF. The CDR3 DNA follows: TGTGCCAGCAGCCTTGCCGCATCTAGCGGGGCGACCTACGAGCAGTACTTC.

This clonotype was counted a few times. J is TRBJ2-5 and V is TRBV7-9; tentative D call: TRBD1 (7 bases). V was trimmed by 6 bases and J by 1 base, leaving 15 bases between them. Germline V lookup: CDR1 SEHNR, CDR2 FQNEAQ (reference sequence). This CDR3 comprises 15 residues. The CDR3 bases are TGTGCCAGCAGTCCCAGACAGGGACTCCAAGAGACCCAGTACTTC. This translates into CASSPRQGLQETQYF.

This chain links TRBV6-1 with TRBJ2-7; possibly TRBD1 for D (9 bases). CDR1 is MNHNS and CDR2 is SASEGT in the germline V gene. With 6 bases removed from V and 3 bases from J, the gap between germline ends came to 24 bases. This CDR3 spans 17 amino acids. The CDR3 sequence: CASSPGGGQGVNYEQYF. The CDR3 nucleotides read TGTGCCAGCAGCCCCGGGGGGGGACAGGGTGTGAACTACGAGCAGTACTTC.

This clonotype has more than one count but fewer than ten. V gene TRBV30 combines with J gene TRBJ2-7; D possibly corresponds to TRBD2 (5 bases). Trimming took 3 bases from V and 7 from J, leaving 10 bases between them. The CDR3 is 11 amino acids. Germline lookup yields CDR1 GTSNPN and CDR2 SVGIG (reference sequence). The CDR3 loop is CAWSWSGEQYF. CDR3 nucleotides: TGTGCCTGGAGCTGGTCGGGGGAGCAGTACTTC.

This sequence joins TRBV4-2 and TRBJ1-6, with D uncertain. This CDR3 region has 14 residues. Trimming took off 1 base at V and 6 bases at J, with 7 bases between the two ends. Germline V gives CDR1 LGHNA, CDR2 YNFKEQ. DNA for the CDR3: TGTGCCAGCAGCCAAGCGACGAGTAATTCACCCCTCCACTTT. Translation gives CASSQATSNSPLHF.

The V call is TRBV29-1, the J call TRBJ2-5, with 10 bases aligning to TRBD2. Trimming removed 4 bases from V and 4 bases from J; junction bases left unmatched: 3. Germline assignment: CDR1 SQVTM and CDR2 ANQGSEA. The CDR3 loop spans 13 amino acids. The CDR3 nucleotides read TGCAGCGTTGGTTCTAGCGGGAGAGAGACCCAGTACTTC. Translated, it gives CSVGSSGRETQYF.

This chain connects TRBV30 to TRBJ2-3; D possibly matches TRBD1 or TRBD2 (6 bases each). Germline lookup yields CDR1 GTSNPN and CDR2 SVGIG (reference sequence). V lost 2 bases and J lost 5, with 20 bases in between. The CDR3 covers 16 residues. This CDR3 is CAWSLGGPNRGDTQYF. In DNA, the CDR3 is TGTGCCTGGAGTTTAGGGGGGCCAAACCGGGGAGATACGCAGTATTTT.

The chain carries TRBV7-2 and TRBJ1-1; tentatively, D is TRBD1 (6 bases). With 5 bases removed from V and 5 bases from J, the gap between germline ends came to 12 bases. This CDR3 spans 13 amino acids. Germline CDR1 is SGHTA and CDR2 is FQGNSA. CDR3 residues: CASSQDSYTEAFF. CDR3 in DNA: TGTGCCAGCAGCCAGGACAGCTATACTGAAGCTTTCTTT. Full variable domain (remainder filled in from reference TRBV7-2 and TRBJ1-1): GAGVSQSPSNKVTEKGKDVELRCDPISGHTALYWYRQSLGQGLEFLIYFQGNSAPDKSGLPSDRFSAERTGGSVSTLTIQRTQQEDSAVYLCASSQDSYTEAFFGQGTRLTVV.

This clonotype was detected only a few times. The chain uses TRBV19 and TRBJ1-5; weak D call: TRBD1 (5 bases). V dropped 6 bases and J dropped 8 bases, with 17 bases sitting between them. In germline, CDR1 is LNHDA, CDR2 SQIVND (reference sequence). The CDR3 runs 14 residues. CDR3 residues: CASRDAGISKPQHF. The CDR3 bases are TGTGCCAGTAGAGACGCAGGGATCTCTAAGCCCCAGCATTTT.